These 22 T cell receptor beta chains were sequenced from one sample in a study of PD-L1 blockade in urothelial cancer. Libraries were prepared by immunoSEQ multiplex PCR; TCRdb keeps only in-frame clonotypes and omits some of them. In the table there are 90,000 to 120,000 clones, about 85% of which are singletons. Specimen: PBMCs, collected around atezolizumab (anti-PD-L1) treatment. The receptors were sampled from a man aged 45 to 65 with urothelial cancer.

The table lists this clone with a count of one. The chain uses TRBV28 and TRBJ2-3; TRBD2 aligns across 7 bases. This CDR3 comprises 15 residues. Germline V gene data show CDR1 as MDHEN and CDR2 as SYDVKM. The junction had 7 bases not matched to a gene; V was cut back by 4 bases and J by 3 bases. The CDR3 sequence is CASSYIGGRTDTQYF. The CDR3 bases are TGTGCCAGCAGTTATATAGGCGGGAGAACAGATACGCAGTATTTT.

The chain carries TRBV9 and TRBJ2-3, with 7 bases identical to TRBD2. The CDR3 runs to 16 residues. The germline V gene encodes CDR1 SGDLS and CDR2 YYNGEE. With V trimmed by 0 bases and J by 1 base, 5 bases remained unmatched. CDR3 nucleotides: TGTGCCAGCAGCGTAGGGCCCAGCGGGGGCACAGATACGCAGTATTTT. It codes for CASSVGPSGGTDTQYF.

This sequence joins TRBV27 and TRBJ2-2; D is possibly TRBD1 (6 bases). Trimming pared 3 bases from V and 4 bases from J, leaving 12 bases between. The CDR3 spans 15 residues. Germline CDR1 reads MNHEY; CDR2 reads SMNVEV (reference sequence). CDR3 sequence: CASSFLPGATGELFF. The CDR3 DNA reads TGTGCCAGCAGTTTTTTGCCAGGGGCCACCGGGGAGCTGTTTTTT.

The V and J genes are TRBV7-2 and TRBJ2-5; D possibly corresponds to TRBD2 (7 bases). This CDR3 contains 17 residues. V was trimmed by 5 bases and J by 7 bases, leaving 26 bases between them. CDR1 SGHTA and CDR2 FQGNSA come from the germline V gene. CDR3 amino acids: CASSRGVLGGARGTQYF. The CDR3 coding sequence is TGTGCCAGCAGCCGGGGGGTTCTGGGGGGCGCCCGTGGGACCCAGTACTTC.

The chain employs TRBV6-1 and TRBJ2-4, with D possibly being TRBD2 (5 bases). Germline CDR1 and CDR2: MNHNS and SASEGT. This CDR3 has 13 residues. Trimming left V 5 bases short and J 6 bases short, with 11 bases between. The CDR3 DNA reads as TGTGCCAGCAGTCCGGCGGGCGTAAACATTCAGTACTTC. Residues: CASSPAGVNIQYF.

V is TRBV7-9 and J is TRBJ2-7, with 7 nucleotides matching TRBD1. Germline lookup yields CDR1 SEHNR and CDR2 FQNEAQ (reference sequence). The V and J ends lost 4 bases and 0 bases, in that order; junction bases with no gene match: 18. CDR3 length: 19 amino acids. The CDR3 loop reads CASSYVIRQGYQSSYEQYF. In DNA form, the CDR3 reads TGTGCCAGCAGCTACGTAATCCGACAGGGCTACCAGAGCTCCTACGAGCAGTACTTC.

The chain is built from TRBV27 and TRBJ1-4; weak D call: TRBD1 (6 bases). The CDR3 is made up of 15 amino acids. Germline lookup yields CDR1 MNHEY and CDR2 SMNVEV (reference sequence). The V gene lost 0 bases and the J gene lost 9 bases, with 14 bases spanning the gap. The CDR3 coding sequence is TGTGCCAGCAGTTTATCGACGACAGGTGTTCAAAAACTGTTTTTT. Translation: CASSLSTTGVQKLFF.

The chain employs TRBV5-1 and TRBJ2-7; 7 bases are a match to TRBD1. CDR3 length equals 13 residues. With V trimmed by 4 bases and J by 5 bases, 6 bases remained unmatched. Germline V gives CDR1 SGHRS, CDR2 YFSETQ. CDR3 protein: CASSLDTGDEQYF. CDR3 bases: TGCGCCAGCAGCCTCGATACAGGGGACGAGCAGTACTTC. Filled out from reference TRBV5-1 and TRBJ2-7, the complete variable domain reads KAGVTQTPRYLIKTRGQQVTLSCSPISGHRSVSWYQQTPGQGLQFLFEYFSETQRNKGNFPGRFSGRQFSNSRSEMNVSTLELGDSALYLCASSLDTGDEQYFGPGTRLTVT.

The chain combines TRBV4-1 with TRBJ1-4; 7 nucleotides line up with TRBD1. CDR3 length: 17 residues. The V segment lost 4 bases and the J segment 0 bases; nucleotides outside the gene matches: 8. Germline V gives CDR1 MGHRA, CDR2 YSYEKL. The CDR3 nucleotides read TGCGCCAGCAGCCCAGAGGACAGGTTCGCAACTAATGAAAAACTGTTTTTT. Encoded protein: CASSPEDRFATNEKLFF.

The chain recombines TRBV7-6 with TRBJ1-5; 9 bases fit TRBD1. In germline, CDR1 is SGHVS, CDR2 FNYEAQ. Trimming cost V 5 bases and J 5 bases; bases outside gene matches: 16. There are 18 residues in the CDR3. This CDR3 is CASSLLGLTGGPYQPQHF. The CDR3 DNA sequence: TGTGCCAGCAGCCTCTTAGGGTTAACAGGGGGCCCTTATCAGCCCCAGCATTTT.

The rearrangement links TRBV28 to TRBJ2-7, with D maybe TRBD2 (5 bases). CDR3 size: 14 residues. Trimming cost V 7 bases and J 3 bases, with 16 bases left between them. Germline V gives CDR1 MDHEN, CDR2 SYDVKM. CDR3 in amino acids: CASKSTTGNYEQYF. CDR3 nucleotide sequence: TGTGCCAGCAAATCCACGACCGGGAACTACGAGCAGTACTTC.

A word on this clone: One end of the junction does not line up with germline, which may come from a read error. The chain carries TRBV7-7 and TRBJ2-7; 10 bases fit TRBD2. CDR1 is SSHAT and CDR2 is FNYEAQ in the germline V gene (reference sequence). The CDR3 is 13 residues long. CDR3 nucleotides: TGTGCTAGCAGCTTCCTAGCGGGAGCCGAGCAGTACTTC. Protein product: CASSFLAGAEQYF.

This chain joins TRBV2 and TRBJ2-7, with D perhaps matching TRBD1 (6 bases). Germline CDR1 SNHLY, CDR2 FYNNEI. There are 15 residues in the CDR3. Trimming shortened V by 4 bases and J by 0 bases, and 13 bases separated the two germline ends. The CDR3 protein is CASSAHLTGSYEQYF. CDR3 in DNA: TGTGCCAGCAGTGCACATTTGACAGGCTCCTACGAGCAGTACTTC.

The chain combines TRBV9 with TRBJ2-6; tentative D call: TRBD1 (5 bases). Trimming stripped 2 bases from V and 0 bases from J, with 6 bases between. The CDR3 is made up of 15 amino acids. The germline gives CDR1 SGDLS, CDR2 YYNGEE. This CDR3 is CASSVTGSGANVLTF. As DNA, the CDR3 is TGTGCCAGCAGCGTCACAGGCTCTGGGGCCAACGTCCTGACTTTC.

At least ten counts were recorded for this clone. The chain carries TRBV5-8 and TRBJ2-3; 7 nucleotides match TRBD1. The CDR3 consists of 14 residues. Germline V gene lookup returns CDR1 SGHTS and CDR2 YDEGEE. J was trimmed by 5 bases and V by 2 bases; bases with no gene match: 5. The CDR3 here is CASSLEQGIDTQYF. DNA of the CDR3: TGTGCCAGCAGCTTAGAACAGGGGATAGATACGCAGTATTTT.

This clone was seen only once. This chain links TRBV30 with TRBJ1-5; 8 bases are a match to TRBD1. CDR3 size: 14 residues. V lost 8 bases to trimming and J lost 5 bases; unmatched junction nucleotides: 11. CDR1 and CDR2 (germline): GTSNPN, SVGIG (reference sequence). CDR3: CALRTGPWDQPQHF. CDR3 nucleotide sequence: TGTGCCCTTCGGACAGGGCCTTGGGATCAGCCCCAGCATTTT.

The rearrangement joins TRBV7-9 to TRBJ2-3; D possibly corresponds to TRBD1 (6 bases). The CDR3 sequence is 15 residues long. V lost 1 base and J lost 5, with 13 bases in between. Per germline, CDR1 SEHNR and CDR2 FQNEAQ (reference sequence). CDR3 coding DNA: TGTGCCAGCAGCTTAGGGGCAGGGGCGGGAGATACGCAGTATTTT. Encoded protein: CASSLGAGAGDTQYF.

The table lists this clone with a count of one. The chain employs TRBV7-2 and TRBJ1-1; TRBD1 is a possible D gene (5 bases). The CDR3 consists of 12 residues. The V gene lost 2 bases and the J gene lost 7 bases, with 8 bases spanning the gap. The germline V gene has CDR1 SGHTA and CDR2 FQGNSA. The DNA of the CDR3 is TGTGCCAGCAGCTTACCGGGGGGTGAAGCTTTCTTT. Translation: CASSLPGGEAFF.

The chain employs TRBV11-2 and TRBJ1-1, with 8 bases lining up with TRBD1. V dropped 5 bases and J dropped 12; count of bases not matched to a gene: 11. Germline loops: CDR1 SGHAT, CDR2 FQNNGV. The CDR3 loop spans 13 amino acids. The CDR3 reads CASSIDRGPKTFF. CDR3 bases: TGTGCCAGCAGCATCGACAGGGGACCTAAAACTTTCTTT.

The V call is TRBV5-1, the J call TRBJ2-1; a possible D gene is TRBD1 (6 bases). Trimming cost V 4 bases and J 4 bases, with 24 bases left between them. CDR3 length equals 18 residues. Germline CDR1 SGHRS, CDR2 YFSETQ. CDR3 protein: CASSPMSRGENLYNEQFF. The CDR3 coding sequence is TGCGCCAGCAGCCCTATGAGCAGGGGCGAAAACCTTTACAATGAGCAGTTCTTC.

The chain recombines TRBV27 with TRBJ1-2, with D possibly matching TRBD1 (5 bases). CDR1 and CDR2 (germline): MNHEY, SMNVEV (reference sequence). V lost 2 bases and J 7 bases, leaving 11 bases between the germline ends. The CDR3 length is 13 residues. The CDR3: CASSLDRQSGYTF. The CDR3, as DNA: TGTGCCAGCAGTTTAGATCGACAGAGTGGCTACACCTTC.

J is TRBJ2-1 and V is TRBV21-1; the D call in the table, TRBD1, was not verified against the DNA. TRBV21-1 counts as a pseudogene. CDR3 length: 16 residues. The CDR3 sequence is CASSIHRDRAFNEQFF. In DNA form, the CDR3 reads TGTGCCAGCAGCATCCACCGGGACAGGGCCTTCAATGAGCAGTTCTTC.